The 28 T cell receptor beta chains below come from one sample, sequenced in a study of cytomegalovirus exposure and HLA in healthy donors. 60 Vbeta and 13 Jbeta primers were used in PCR. Some clones are missing from TCRdb's copy, which holds only in-frame ones; the method was immunoSEQ multiplex PCR. The table lists about 120,000 clones, 77% of them singletons. Input material: PBMCs. Receptors were obtained from a man aged 18 to 35 in good health and CMV-seropositive.

In DNA form, the CDR3 reads TGTGCCAGCGGGGGGATGAACGAGCAGTACTTC. It specifies CASGGMNEQYF. V is TRBV27 and J is TRBJ2-7; D is perhaps TRBD2 (6 bases). In germline, CDR1 is MNHEY, CDR2 SMNVEV (reference sequence). V was cut by 8 bases and J by 5 bases, with 10 bases left in between. This CDR3 is 11 amino acids long.

The J gene is TRBJ2-3, the V gene TRBV19; 8 bases match TRBD2. J was trimmed by 4 bases and V by 4 bases; bases with no gene match: 7. Per the germline V gene, CDR1 is LNHDA and CDR2 is SQIVND (reference sequence). This CDR3 has 15 residues. The CDR3 region has the DNA TGTGCCAGTAGTACTACCGCGGGAGGAGCAGATACGCAGTATTTT. The encoded protein is CASSTTAGGADTQYF.

The genes are TRBV2 and TRBJ2-2, with TRBD2 matching over 7 bases. V gave up 3 bases and J gave up 2 bases; unmatched junction bases: 6. CDR3 length: 16 amino acids. CDR1 and CDR2 (germline): SNHLY, FYNNEI. Here the CDR3 reads CASSDGREGNTGELFF. The CDR3 DNA sequence: TGTGCCAGCAGTGATGGGAGGGAGGGTAACACCGGGGAGCTGTTTTTT.

In its sample, this clone was seen a few times. This chain connects TRBV6-6 to TRBJ2-1; D might be TRBD1 (6 bases). Germline loops: CDR1 MNHNY, CDR2 SVGAGI (reference sequence). Trimming took off 2 bases at V and 5 bases at J, with 7 bases between the two ends. The CDR3 covers 13 residues. Written as DNA, the CDR3 is TGTGCCAGCAGTTACCGGGACAACAATGAGCAGTTCTTC. As protein: CASSYRDNNEQFF.

J is TRBJ1-2 and V is TRBV6-4; TRBD1 matches at 8 bases. J was trimmed by 4 bases and V by 6 bases; bases with no gene match: 7. Germline CDR1 is MRHNA and CDR2 is SNTAGT. This CDR3 is 14 amino acids long. The CDR3 DNA sequence: TGTGCCAGCAGCCATGGACAGGGCAGCTATGGCTACACCTTC. Translation: CASSHGQGSYGYTF.

V gene TRBV9 combines with J gene TRBJ2-2; a possible D gene is TRBD2 (5 bases). The CDR3 is made up of 15 amino acids. Trimming took off 4 bases at V and 1 base at J, with 11 bases between the two ends. Germline-derived CDR1 and CDR2 are SGDLS and YYNGEE. CDR3 DNA sequence: TGTGCCAGCAGCCCACCCGGGATGAACACCGGGGAGCTGTTTTTT. This gives the protein CASSPPGMNTGELFF. The variable domain in full, completed from reference TRBV9 and TRBJ2-2, reads DSGVTQTPKHLITATGQRVTLRCSPRSGDLSVYWYQQSLDQGLQFLIQYYNGEERAKGNILERFSAQQFPDLHSELNLSSLELGDSALYFCASSPPGMNTGELFFGEGSRLTVL.

The V and J genes are TRBV6-4 and TRBJ2-1, with 13 bases matching TRBD2. The CDR3 has 15 residues. J lost 8 bases, V lost 6 bases, and 7 bases had no gene match. Germline loops: CDR1 MRHNA, CDR2 SNTAGT. The chain's CDR3 is CASSPGLAGKDEQFF. The CDR3 nucleotides read TGTGCCAGCAGCCCGGGACTAGCGGGAAAGGATGAGCAGTTCTTC.

The V call is TRBV14, the J call TRBJ2-4, with a possible D match to TRBD2 (6 bases). Between the trimmed V and J ends, which lost 0 bases and 12 bases, there was a span of 18 bases. The germline CDR1 and CDR2 sequences are SGHDN and FVKESK. The CDR3 is 15 amino acids. CDR3 nucleotides: TGTGCCAGCAGCCAAGAACTGGGAGCCGGGAGCAGTCAGTACTTC. Protein product: CASSQELGAGSSQYF.

This sequence joins TRBV6-5 and TRBJ2-1, with 7 bases aligning to TRBD2. This CDR3 has 13 amino acids. V shed 0 bases, J shed 9 bases, and the junction held 2 bases outside the gene matches. CDR1 is MNHEY, CDR2 SVGAGI, per germline. CDR3 in DNA: TGTGCCAGCAGTTACTCGGGAGGGACTGAGCAGTTCTTC. Protein sequence: CASSYSGGTEQFF.

The chain is built from TRBV5-1 and TRBJ1-1; D possibly corresponds to TRBD1 (6 bases). Germline assignment: CDR1 SGHRS and CDR2 YFSETQ. V gave up 4 bases and J gave up 6 bases, with 13 bases separating them. The CDR3 has 13 residues. The CDR3 loop is CASSLETGPEAFF. CDR3 DNA: TGCGCCAGCAGCCTAGAAACAGGGCCTGAAGCTTTCTTT.

The chain couples TRBV4-2 to TRBJ2-1; D is perhaps TRBD2 (7 bases). CDR3 length: 17 residues. V was pared by 0 bases and J by 6 bases, with 18 bases between. Germline CDR1 is LGHNA and CDR2 is YNFKEQ. The DNA for the CDR3 is TGTGCCAGCAGCCAAGAACCCCAAGGGGGGGGTTCCAATGAGCAGTTCTTC. It is translated as CASSQEPQGGGSNEQFF.

A single count supports this clone. The rearrangement links TRBV29-1 to TRBJ1-1; TRBD1 is a possible D gene (6 bases). The CDR3 has 14 amino acids. The germline V gene has CDR1 SQVTM and CDR2 ANQGSEA. With 2 bases removed from V and 5 bases from J, the gap between germline ends came to 15 bases. The CDR3 nucleotides read TGCAGCGTTGAACCACAGGGATCGAGAACTGAAGCTTTCTTT. This codes for CSVEPQGSRTEAFF.

Only one count was recorded for this clone. This rearrangement joins TRBV28 to TRBJ2-3; TRBD1 matches at 7 bases. The CDR3 runs to 13 residues. Germline V CDR1 and CDR2: MDHEN, SYDVKM. V lost 3 bases to trimming and J lost 5 bases; unmatched junction nucleotides: 2. This CDR3 reads CASSFGDRDTQYF. The CDR3 DNA follows: TGTGCCAGCAGTTTTGGGGACAGAGATACGCAGTATTTT.

The V gene is TRBV30, the J gene TRBJ2-2; D might be TRBD2 (7 bases). The ends were cut back, 3 bases at V and 6 bases at J, with 11 bases in the middle. This CDR3 is 13 amino acids long. Germline CDR1 and CDR2: GTSNPN and SVGIG (reference sequence). The CDR3: CAWSGGRAGELFF. The CDR3, as DNA: TGTGCCTGGAGCGGGGGGCGGGCCGGGGAGCTGTTTTTT.

The J gene is TRBJ2-5, the V gene TRBV4-2, with 13 bases that match TRBD2. With 4 bases clipped from V and 3 bases from J, the junction kept 5 bases outside the gene matches. From germline, CDR1 is LGHNA and CDR2 YNFKEQ. There are 16 residues in the CDR3. CDR3: CASSRRTSGGEETQYF. The CDR3 nucleotides read TGTGCCAGCAGCCGCCGGACTAGCGGGGGCGAAGAGACCCAGTACTTC.

The rearrangement links TRBV19 to TRBJ1-1; D is perhaps TRBD1 (6 bases). The V end was cut by 6 bases, the J end by 0 bases, with 14 bases between. Germline V CDR1 and CDR2: LNHDA, SQIVND (reference sequence). The CDR3 extends over 15 amino acids. The CDR3 protein is CASRGAERLNTEAFF. CDR3 sequence (DNA): TGTGCCAGTAGGGGGGCCGAGCGATTGAACACTGAAGCTTTCTTT.

This chain links TRBV21-1 with TRBJ2-2; TRBD2, the D gene given by the table, was not confirmed from the DNA. TRBV21-1 is reported as a pseudogene. CDR3 length: 14 residues. This CDR3 is CASGAGEITGELFF. In DNA form, the CDR3 reads TGTGCCAGCGGGGCGGGAGAGATCACCGGGGAGCTGTTTTTT.

The chain joins TRBV5-4 to TRBJ2-1, with a possible D match to TRBD2 (6 bases). Germline V gene lookup returns CDR1 SGHNT and CDR2 YYREEE (reference sequence). The CDR3 extends over 13 amino acids. The V end lost 5 bases, the J end lost 8 bases, and 14 bases lay between the germline ends. The CDR3 bases are TGTGCCAGCAGTTCCGGGACTCAAGATGAGCAGTTCTTC. Its protein is CASSSGTQDEQFF. Filled out from reference TRBV5-4 and TRBJ2-1, the complete variable domain reads ETGVTQSPTHLIKTRGQQVTLRCSSQSGHNTVSWYQQALGQGPQFIFQYYREEENGRGNFPPRFSGLQFPNYSSELNVNALELDDSALYLCASSSGTQDEQFFGPGTRLTVL.

The table lists this clone with a count of one. The V and J genes are TRBV27 and TRBJ2-7, with D perhaps matching TRBD2 (6 bases). Trimming shortened V by 3 bases and J by 4 bases, and 13 bases separated the two germline ends. CDR3 size: 14 residues. Germline V lookup: CDR1 MNHEY, CDR2 SMNVEV (reference sequence). The CDR3 reads CASSFRTGGYEQYF. CDR3 in DNA: TGTGCCAGCAGTTTTCGGACCGGGGGTTACGAGCAGTACTTC.

The rearrangement joins TRBV18 to TRBJ2-7; possibly TRBD1 for D (5 bases). Germline V gene sequence: CDR1 KGHSH, CDR2 LQKENI. There are 14 residues in the CDR3. V dropped 0 bases and J dropped 3 bases, with 9 bases sitting between them. The CDR3 DNA is TGTGCCAGCTCACCACCGACAGATGTCTACGAGCAGTACTTC. Translation: CASSPPTDVYEQYF.

V is TRBV18 and J is TRBJ2-7, with a weak D call TRBD2 (6 bases). The CDR3 contains 17 residues. Germline V gene lookup returns CDR1 KGHSH and CDR2 LQKENI. V lost 1 base, J lost 7 bases, and 23 bases lay in between. CDR3 sequence: CASSPQIRRQIGGEQYF. The CDR3 DNA follows: TGTGCCAGCTCACCACAAATCAGGAGACAGATAGGAGGGGAGCAGTACTTC.

This chain joins TRBV7-9 and TRBJ1-1; D not certain. Per germline, CDR1 SEHNR and CDR2 FQNEAQ (reference sequence). CDR3 length: 15 amino acids. V was trimmed by 1 base and J by 4 bases, leaving 13 bases between them. This CDR3 is CASSLERRPGTEAFF. The DNA of the CDR3 is TGTGCCAGCAGCTTAGAAAGGCGGCCCGGCACTGAAGCTTTCTTT. The full variable domain, rest sourced from reference TRBV7-9 and TRBJ1-1, is DTGVSQNPRHKITKRGQNVTFRCDPISEHNRLYWYRQTLGQGPEFLTYFQNEAQLEKSRLLSDRFSAERPKGSFSTLEIQRTEQGDSAMYLCASSLERRPGTEAFFGQGTRLTVV.

This clone was observed once. The V and J genes are TRBV19 and TRBJ2-1, with D possibly TRBD2 on 6 matching bases. This CDR3 has 15 amino acids. The germline V gene encodes CDR1 LNHDA and CDR2 SQIVND (reference sequence). The V and J ends lost 0 bases and 5 bases respectively, with 11 bases between them. CDR3 amino acids: CASSIELAGNNEQFF. The CDR3 DNA follows: TGTGCCAGTAGTATAGAACTAGCAGGAAACAATGAGCAGTTCTTC.

The chain recombines TRBV6-1 with TRBJ1-2, with D maybe TRBD1 (5 bases). There are 13 residues in the CDR3. Germline CDR1 and CDR2: MNHNS and SASEGT. V was cut by 5 bases and J by 9 bases, with 16 bases left in between. The CDR3 loop reads CASSPGLGNSYTF. CDR3 sequence (DNA): TGTGCCAGCAGTCCGGGACTGGGAAATAGCTACACCTTC.

The gene calls are TRBV28 and TRBJ1-5, with D possibly matching TRBD1 (5 bases). CDR3 size: 16 residues. Germline loops: CDR1 MDHEN, CDR2 SYDVKM. Trimming left V 5 bases short and J 5 bases short, with 19 bases between. CDR3 protein: CASSPDIQAWDQPQHF. CDR3 DNA sequence: TGTGCCAGCAGTCCAGATATACAGGCATGGGATCAGCCCCAGCATTTT.

This chain connects TRBV5-1 to TRBJ1-4; possible D gene TRBD1, 6 bases. This CDR3 is 16 amino acids long. With 4 bases removed from V and 7 bases from J, the gap between germline ends came to 20 bases. Germline V gene sequence: CDR1 SGHRS, CDR2 YFSETQ. CDR3: CASSTLGAREGEKLFF. The CDR3 bases are TGCGCCAGCAGCACCCTGGGGGCAAGGGAGGGTGAAAAACTGTTTTTT.

This clone has more than one count but fewer than ten. V gene TRBV7-8 combines with J gene TRBJ1-4; 11 nucleotides match TRBD1. Trimming removed 8 bases from V and 8 bases from J; junction bases left unmatched: 10. CDR1 is SGHVS and CDR2 is FQNEAQ in the germline V gene. The CDR3 is 15 residues long. This chain's CDR3 is CASQYGDRGREKLFF. The CDR3 DNA reads as TGTGCCAGCCAGTACGGGGACAGGGGGAGAGAAAAACTGTTTTTT.

J is TRBJ1-5 and V is TRBV5-8; no firm D call. Germline V gene data show CDR1 as SGHTS and CDR2 as YDEGEE. Trimming removed 4 bases at V and 3 bases at J, with 14 bases between. The CDR3 loop spans 15 amino acids. CDR3 protein: CASSPSPVVNQPQHF. As DNA, the CDR3 is TGTGCCAGCAGCCCTAGCCCGGTCGTCAATCAGCCCCAGCATTTT.